This T cell receptor (beta chain) was captured by sequencing in a study of OX40 agonist ivuxolimab in advanced cancers. Across the study: Patients were infused with ivuxolimab every 2 weeks at 0.01 to 10 mg/kg.

Findings and limits, study-wide: CD8+ T cells showed, on average, more clonal expansion than CD4+ cells.

To note about this clone: Its antigen is unknown.

Some clones are missing from TCRdb's copy, which holds only in-frame ones; the method was immunoSEQ multiplex PCR. Of 42,000 or so clones listed, approximately 80% are singletons. CDR3 size: 12 residues. Germline V CDR1 and CDR2: SGHNT, YYREEE (reference sequence). Trimming left V 7 bases short and J 0 bases short, with 6 bases between. The chain couples TRBV5-4 to TRBJ2-3; D is uncertain. This TCR derives from an adult with an advanced solid tumor such as melanoma, head and neck, liver or kidney cancer. Specimen: CD4+ or CD8+ T cells sorted from blood, collected in a trial of the OX40 agonist ivuxolimab. CDR3 protein: CASAASTDTQYF. The CDR3 bases are TGTGCCAGCGCCGCCAGCACAGATACGCAGTATTTT.